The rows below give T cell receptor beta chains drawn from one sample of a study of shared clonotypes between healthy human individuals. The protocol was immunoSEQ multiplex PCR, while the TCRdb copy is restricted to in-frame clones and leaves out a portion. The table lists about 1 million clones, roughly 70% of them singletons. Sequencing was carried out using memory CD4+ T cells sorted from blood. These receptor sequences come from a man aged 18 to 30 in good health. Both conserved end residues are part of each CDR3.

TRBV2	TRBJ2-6	CASRLAGVGANVLTF
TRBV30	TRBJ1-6	CAWSASDFNSPLHF
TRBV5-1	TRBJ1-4	CASSLAGGDEKLFF
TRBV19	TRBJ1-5	CASSRPGLVLQPQHF
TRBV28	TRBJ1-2	CASSSGNRLGGYTF
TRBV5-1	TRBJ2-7	CASSLMTGSYEQYF
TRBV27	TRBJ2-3	CASSLNGAGGDTQYF
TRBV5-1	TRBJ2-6	CASSLQGATRSGANVLTF
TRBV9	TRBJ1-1	CASSGTGGDTEAFF
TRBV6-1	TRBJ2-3	CASSTRQGTDTQYF
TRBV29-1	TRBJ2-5	CSAGRAQETQYF
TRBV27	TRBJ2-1	CASSPQGNEQFF
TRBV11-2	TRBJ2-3	CASSLDLWTGGVDTQYF
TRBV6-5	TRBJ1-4	CASRTGYEKLFF
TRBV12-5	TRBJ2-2	CASGLGQGSAGELFF
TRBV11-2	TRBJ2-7	CASSLAFSYEQYF
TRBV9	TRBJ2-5	CASSPRLAGGQETQYF
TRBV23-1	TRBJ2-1	CASSPSDKGGLYNEQFF
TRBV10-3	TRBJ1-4	CAIKGTGSEKLFF
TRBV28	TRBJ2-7	CASSFAGGTYEQYF
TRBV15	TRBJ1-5	CATGEGYQPQHF
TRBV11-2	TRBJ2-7	CASSLRGDEQYF
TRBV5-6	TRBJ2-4	CASSQDVAKNIQYF
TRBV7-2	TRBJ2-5	CASSFRPGQEETQYF
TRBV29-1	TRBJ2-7	CSVGGRYEQYF
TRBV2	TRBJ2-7	CASSDWWPKSYEQYF
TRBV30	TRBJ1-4	CAWGSREKLFF
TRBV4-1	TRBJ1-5	CASSQDVDRISNQPQHF
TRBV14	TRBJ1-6	CASSQDNFLKRSPLHF
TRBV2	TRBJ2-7	CASSVERYEQYF
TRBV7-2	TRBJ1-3	CASSFDSQTGNTIYF
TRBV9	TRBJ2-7	CASSVGPDSFGQYF
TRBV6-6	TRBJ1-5	CASSYNRASNQPQHF
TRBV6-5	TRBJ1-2	CASSYSRGPNYGYTF
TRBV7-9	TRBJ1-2	CASSLTGQGMDGYTF
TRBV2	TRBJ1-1	CASSEAWQGRTEAFF
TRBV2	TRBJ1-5	CASSRDRGSQPQHF
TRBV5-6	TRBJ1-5	CASSLTGAINQPQHF
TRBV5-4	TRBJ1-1	CASSPDRIKNTEAFF
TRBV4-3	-	CASSHAGARYEQYF